These T cell receptor beta chains were read from a single sample in a study of early T cells in non-severe SARS-CoV-2 infection. TCRdb re-called the 5' RACE reads through MiXCR, storing one row per CDR3 protein. In the table there are 70,000 to 85,000 distinct CDR3 sequences, 12% of which are singletons. Sequenced: whole blood. Receptors originate from an adult who was a healthcare worker with PCR-confirmed SARS-CoV-2 infection or an uninfected control (not recorded which). CDR3s include the opening cysteine and the closing phenylalanine or tryptophan. The D gene is left open where the match is weak. Only part of the rows carry a size: once, few, many, or a class if the clone is expanded.

v_call: TRBV2
clone_size: few
d_call: TRBD2
cdr3_length: 15
j_call: TRBJ2-7
cdr3_nt: TGTGCCAGCAGTCTCCCAGGGAGGGCCTCCTACGAGCAGTACTTC
cdr3_aa: CASSLPGRASYEQYF

v_call: TRBV24-1
clone_size: many
d_call: .
cdr3_length: 16
j_call: TRBJ2-5
cdr3_nt: TGTGCCACCAGTGATCCTGGAACGGAGGGGCCAGAGACCCAGTACTTC
cdr3_aa: CATSDPGTEGPETQYF

v_call: TRBV18
clone_size: many
d_call: .
cdr3_length: 16
j_call: TRBJ2-7
cdr3_nt: TGTGCCAGCTCCCCACTAGACTCCCCCAGCTCCTACGAGCAGTACTTC
cdr3_aa: CASSPLDSPSSYEQYF

v_call: TRBV7-2
clone_size: few
d_call: TRBD2
cdr3_length: 15
j_call: TRBJ2-2
cdr3_nt: TGTGCCAGCAGCCCGCAGCGGGGCGGGAACGGGGAGCTGTTTTTT
cdr3_aa: CASSPQRGGNGELFF

v_call: TRBV5-6
clone_size: many
d_call: TRBD2
cdr3_length: 16
j_call: TRBJ2-1
cdr3_nt: TGTGCCAGCAGTCGTAGCGGGAGGGTAAACTACAATGAGCAGTTCTTC
cdr3_aa: CASSRSGRVNYNEQFF

v_call: TRBV12-3/TRBV12-4
clone_size: .
d_call: TRBD2
cdr3_length: 16
j_call: TRBJ2-1
cdr3_nt: TGTGCCAGCAGTCCAACTTGGACTAGCGGGCGGAATGAGCAGTTCTTC
cdr3_aa: CASSPTWTSGRNEQFF

v_call: TRBV5-6
clone_size: .
d_call: TRBD2
cdr3_length: 16
j_call: TRBJ2-3
cdr3_nt: TGTGCCAGCAGCTTGACGGAGGGAGGGGACCCAGATACGCAGTATTTT
cdr3_aa: CASSLTEGGDPDTQYF

v_call: TRBV11-2
clone_size: many
d_call: TRBD1
cdr3_length: 14
j_call: TRBJ2-5
cdr3_nt: TGTGCCAGCAGCTTAGGACGGGCAGGGGGGACCCAGTACTTC
cdr3_aa: CASSLGRAGGTQYF

v_call: TRBV6-5
clone_size: few
d_call: .
cdr3_length: 16
j_call: TRBJ2-3
cdr3_nt: TGTGCCAGCAGTTACTCGAAAGGACTCTACGCGGGGACGCAGTATTTT
cdr3_aa: CASSYSKGLYAGTQYF

v_call: TRBV12-3/TRBV12-4
clone_size: .
d_call: .
cdr3_length: 13
j_call: TRBJ2-2
cdr3_nt: TGTACCAGCAGTTCCGAGAGCGGCGGGGAGCTGTTTTTT
cdr3_aa: CTSSSESGGELFF

v_call: TRBV29-1
clone_size: few
d_call: .
cdr3_length: 11
j_call: TRBJ2-7
cdr3_nt: TGCAGCGTTGAGACAGGCGGGGAGCAGTACTTC
cdr3_aa: CSVETGGEQYF